A selection of T cell receptor beta chains follows, all from one sample in a study of blood T cell repertoires in COVID-19. Only in-frame clones appear in the TCRdb table, and some are missing; sequencing was by immunoSEQ multiplex PCR. Among about 250,000 clones listed, about 85% were seen once. Material for sequencing was peripheral blood. These receptors were taken from a human donor with COVID-19, enrolled during active disease. The donor label of this sample is uncertain. Both conserved end residues are trimmed from each CDR3.

V	J	length	CDR3
TRBV19	TRBJ1-2	12	ASRGQGPVYGYT
TRBV14	TRBJ1-1	13	ASSQGHWMGAQAF
TRBV14	TRBJ2-4	17	ASSPTRLALTLAKNIQY
TRBV5-1	TRBJ2-5	13	ASSLGQGIQETQY
TRBV9	TRBJ2-3	15	ASSQGLAGGGTDTQY
TRBV28	TRBJ2-7	12	ASSAPGGSYEQY
TRBV11-1	TRBJ1-1	12	ASSLHGRRDEAF
TRBV5-8	TRBJ1-1	10	ASSLAFSEAF
TRBV5-5	TRBJ2-1	9	ASSGTGSRF
TRBV18	TRBJ1-5	13	ASSLGRGVKQPQH
TRBV24-1	TRBJ2-5	13	ATSQDRAHQETQY
TRBV20-1	TRBJ2-5	11	SASPPEQETQY
TRBV6-2/TRBV6-3	TRBJ2-1	16	ASSVRGRREGRSDEQF
TRBV6-5	TRBJ2-2	12	ASETSGSAGELF